The 5 T cell receptor beta chains reported below all come from one sample, sequenced in a study of vaccination and CD4 T cells after COVID-19. Noted treatment: approximately 10-day PBMC culture with coronavirus spike peptide pools or control peptides (ViraFEST assay). Their antigen targets remain unknown. Oncomine TCR Beta short-read sequencing was applied to DNA from cultured CD4+ T cells. TCRdb independently ran MiXCR on the PCR reads; one entry per CDR3 protein. This sample has 20,000 to 25,000 distinct CDR3 sequences, with approximately 57% found just once. The sample was CD4+ T cells from blood, cultured in vitro, taken after SARS-CoV-2 vaccination. These receptors came from a human donor who received a COVID-19 vaccine.

The chain uses TRBV20-1 and TRBJ1-3; D unresolved. V was cut by 3 bases and J by 0 bases, with 9 bases left in between. CDR3 length: 14 residues. Germline V gene sequence: CDR1 DFQATT, CDR2 SNEGSKA (reference sequence). The CDR3 DNA follows: TGCAGTGCTAGGCCTTCTTACTCTGGAAACACCATATATTTT. Translating it yields CSARPSYSGNTIYF.

The V and J genes are TRBV6-1 and TRBJ1-3, with TRBD1 matching 7 bases. Germline-derived CDR1 and CDR2 are MNHNS and SASEGT. The CDR3 has 16 amino acids. Trimming took 7 bases from V and 0 from J; bases not matched to a gene: 9. The DNA for the CDR3 is TGTGCCAGCACGACCTACAGGGGAACCTCTGGAAACACCATATATTTT. This translates into CASTTYRGTSGNTIYF.

The J gene is TRBJ1-1, the V gene TRBV2, with D possibly TRBD1 on 5 matching bases. V was shortened by 5 bases and J by 0 bases, with 7 bases between the two germline ends. The CDR3 extends over 13 amino acids. Germline V lookup: CDR1 SNHLY, CDR2 FYNNEI. The CDR3 sequence: CASSQGVNTEAFF. The CDR3 nucleotides are TGTGCCAGCAGTCAGGGTGTGAACACTGAAGCTTTCTTT.

This clonotype was observed a handful of times. This chain links TRBV20-1 with TRBJ1-2; TRBD1 might be the D (5 bases). Trimming removed 1 base from V and 4 bases from J, with 13 bases in between. The germline V gene encodes CDR1 DFQATT and CDR2 SNEGSKA (reference sequence). The CDR3 has 14 residues. CDR3 nucleotides: TGCAGTGCTAGAGGCAGTAAAACAGGCTATGGCTACACCTTC. Translation: CSARGSKTGYGYTF.

This clonotype has just a few counts. The genes are TRBV27 and TRBJ1-6, with 9 bases lining up with TRBD1. The germline CDR1 and CDR2 sequences are MNHEY and SMNVEV (reference sequence). The CDR3 is made up of 15 amino acids. V shed 6 bases and J 10 bases; nucleotides not matched to a gene: 10. CDR3 in amino acids: CASRTTGGSVSPLHF. The CDR3 nucleotides are TGTGCCAGCAGGACCACAGGGGGCTCAGTCTCACCCCTCCACTTT.